This T cell receptor (beta chain) comes out of a study of CD8 T cells in Susac syndrome. While CD8+ and CD4+ T cells were isolated negatively, TEMRA cells were enriched by FACS. To note about this clonotype: Antigen unknown.

The CDR3 runs 18 residues. V lost 1 base and J lost 0; bases outside the gene matches: 13. CDR1 and CDR2 from the germline V gene are DFQATT and SNEGSKA (reference sequence). With random hexamers, reverse transcription was performed on about 0.45 to 1 ug of RNA. MiXCR was run by TCRdb on the immunoSEQ multiplex PCR reads, yielding one entry per CDR3 protein. The sample gives more than 100,000 distinct CDR3 sequences, 90% to 95% of which show up once; roughly 0.11% is in the top ten. Findings and limits, study-wide: It was acknowledged in the study that its TCR sequencing and HLA analysis involved a relatively small number of individuals.

Sequenced material: CD4+ T cells from PBMCs. J is TRBJ2-3 and V is TRBV20-1; 7 bases agree with TRBD2. The sequence was obtained from a human donor in good health. The CDR3 coding sequence is TGCAGTGCTAGAGGCACTAGCGAAGCTTTCCTGAGCACAGATACGCAGTATTTT. Protein sequence: CSARGTSEAFLSTDTQYF.